This T cell receptor (beta chain) was obtained from a study of CD8 T cells in ankylosing spondylitis. The V gene's germline CDR1 is KGHSH and CDR2 LQKENI. The length of the CDR3 is 16 residues. V lost 6 bases and J 1 base, leaving 18 bases between the germline ends. The TCR beta libraries were generated through quantitative 5'-RACE incorporating molecular barcodes. TCRdb called the 5' RACE reads again in MiXCR, with one record for every CDR3 protein. The sample yields approximately 69,000 distinct CDR3 sequences, roughly 5.2% seen once. The sequenced material came from blood, either unsorted or a sorted T cell fraction (not recorded which). This TCR derives from a male donor with ankylosing spondylitis or in good health (not recorded which). The rearrangement joins TRBV18 to TRBJ1-1, with unresolved D. Here the CDR3 DNA reads TGTGCCAGCTCCCCGTCGAGAGATAGGGCGAACACTGAAGCTTTCTTT. Translation gives CASSPSRDRANTEAFF.